These T cell receptor beta chains were read from a single sample in a study of T cell responses to AZD1222 COVID-19 vaccine. Profiled with immunoSEQ multiplex PCR; TCRdb holds only in-frame clones, not every one. The table lists some 98,000 clones, around 84% of them singletons. Specimen: peripheral blood, collected 28 days after the second AZD1222 dose. Receptors originate from an adult who received the AZD1222 COVID-19 vaccine. CDR3s include the opening cysteine and the closing phenylalanine or tryptophan. Each record gives: clone size, V gene, J gene, D gene, CDR3 protein, CDR3 DNA. D genes are given only for firm matches. Clone sizes are given selectively: once, few, many, or a class where the clone is expanded.

size: once
V: TRBV6-6
J: TRBJ2-7
D: NA
CDR3: CASRPQGVTYEQYF
DNA: TGTGCCAGCCGACCCCAAGGGGTTACCTACGAGCAGTACTTC

size: NA
V: TRBV18
J: TRBJ1-4
D: NA
CDR3: CASSRGAGEKLFF
DNA: TGTGCCAGCTCACGGGGGGCTGGTGAAAAACTGTTTTTT

size: NA
V: TRBV19
J: TRBJ2-2
D: NA
CDR3: CASSIARGLIGWHTGELFF
DNA: TGTGCCAGTAGTATAGCCCGGGGGTTAATCGGATGGCACACCGGGGAGCTGTTTTTT

size: NA
V: TRBV7-9
J: TRBJ1-5
D: NA
CDR3: CASSLEGGYSNQPQHF
DNA: TGTGCCAGCAGCTTAGAAGGGGGGTATAGCAATCAGCCCCAGCATTTT

size: NA
V: TRBV4-1
J: TRBJ2-3
D: TRBD2
CDR3: CASRHVPGAGGPDTQYF
DNA: TGCGCCAGCAGACACGTACCCGGGGCGGGAGGCCCAGATACGCAGTATTTT

size: NA
V: TRBV6-5
J: TRBJ1-2
D: TRBD1
CDR3: CASSYRGQGVYGYTF
DNA: TGTGCCAGCAGTTACCGCGGACAGGGCGTCTATGGCTACACCTTC

size: NA
V: TRBV11-2
J: TRBJ2-5
D: NA
CDR3: CASSLDLLSETQYF
DNA: TGTGCCAGCAGCTTAGATCTTTTGTCGGAGACCCAGTACTTC

size: few
V: TRBV6-2/TRBV6-3
J: TRBJ2-1
D: TRBD2
CDR3: CASSLGGLAGPLYTDEQFF
DNA: TGTGCCAGCAGCCTTGGGGGACTAGCGGGTCCCCTCTACACCGATGAGCAGTTCTTC

size: once
V: TRBV6-5
J: TRBJ2-5
D: NA
CDR3: CASPPLGPWGETQYF
DNA: TGTGCCAGCCCTCCGCTGGGGCCGTGGGGAGAGACCCAGTACTTC

size: few
V: TRBV6-5
J: TRBJ1-1
D: NA
CDR3: CASRVNTEAFF
DNA: TGTGCCAGCAGGGTGAACACTGAAGCTTTCTTT

size: NA
V: TRBV29-1
J: TRBJ2-3
D: NA
CDR3: CSVRSASTDTQYF
DNA: TGCAGCGTTCGGTCAGCTAGCACAGATACGCAGTATTTT

size: NA
V: TRBV10-2
J: TRBJ2-1
D: TRBD1
CDR3: CASSIAGTGVTEQFF
DNA: TGCGCCAGCAGCATAGCCGGGACAGGGGTTACTGAGCAGTTCTTC

size: NA
V: TRBV5-8
J: TRBJ2-1
D: TRBD2
CDR3: CASSLAGTSGGYNEQFF
DNA: TGTGCCAGCAGCTTGGCGGGGACTAGCGGGGGATACAATGAGCAGTTCTTC

size: few
V: TRBV6-5
J: TRBJ2-4
D: TRBD1
CDR3: CASEGQGINIQYF
DNA: TGTGCCAGCGAGGGACAGGGTATAAACATTCAGTACTTC

size: NA
V: TRBV9
J: TRBJ2-5
D: NA
CDR3: CASSPYPSQETQYF
DNA: TGTGCCAGCAGCCCCTACCCGTCCCAAGAGACCCAGTACTTC

size: NA
V: TRBV5-1
J: TRBJ2-2
D: TRBD2
CDR3: CASSLEASGSGGELFF
DNA: TGCGCCAGCAGCTTGGAGGCTAGCGGGAGTGGAGGGGAGCTGTTTTTT

size: many
V: TRBV28
J: TRBJ2-1
D: NA
CDR3: CASSSTLDGYEQFF
DNA: TGTGCCAGCAGCTCCACCCTCGACGGTTATGAGCAGTTCTTC

size: NA
V: TRBV5-4
J: TRBJ2-7
D: NA
CDR3: CASSGGGRSSYEQYF
DNA: TGTGCCAGCAGCGGGGGGGGCAGGTCGTCCTACGAGCAGTACTTC

size: NA
V: TRBV19
J: TRBJ2-7
D: TRBD2
CDR3: CASSIERLAGVQYF
DNA: TGTGCCAGTAGTATAGAGAGACTAGCGGGAGTGCAGTACTTC

size: NA
V: TRBV11-3
J: TRBJ2-3
D: NA
CDR3: CASSLDADTQYF
DNA: TGTGCCAGCAGCTTAGATGCAGATACGCAGTATTTT

size: NA
V: TRBV27
J: TRBJ1-1
D: NA
CDR3: CASSLTSLNTEAFF
DNA: TGTGCCAGCAGCCTAACCAGCCTGAACACTGAAGCTTTCTTT

size: NA
V: TRBV2
J: TRBJ1-1
D: TRBD1
CDR3: CASSDSLTGRNTEAFF
DNA: TGTGCCAGCAGTGATAGCTTGACAGGGAGGAACACTGAAGCTTTCTTT